This T cell receptor (beta chain) is drawn from a study of T cell responses to AZD1222 COVID-19 vaccine. TCRdb's table, derived via immunoSEQ multiplex PCR, lists solely in-frame clones and lacks some. The sample comprises more than 95,000 clones, around 89% of which are singletons, and roughly 7% rests with the top ten. The sample consisted of peripheral blood, taken 28 days after the second AZD1222 dose. This TCR was recovered from an adult who received the AZD1222 COVID-19 vaccine.

The CDR3 reads CASSSFGLAEETQYF. DNA of the CDR3: TGTGCCAGCAGCTCCTTCGGACTAGCGGAAGAGACCCAGTACTTC. The chain couples TRBV2 to TRBJ2-5, with TRBD2 matching over 10 bases. This CDR3 is built from 15 residues. With V trimmed by 6 bases and J by 3 bases, 7 bases remained unmatched. Per the germline V gene, CDR1 is SNHLY and CDR2 is FYNNEI.